This T cell receptor (beta chain) was documented in a study of blood T cell repertoires in COVID-19. About the research overall: Samples representing acute and convalescent COVID-19 were sourced from the United States, Italy and Spain. T cells, B-cell-depleted T cells, or PBMCs provided the cDNA or gDNA that served as material.

Data came from immunoSEQ multiplex PCR; TCRdb stores just in-frame clones and leaves some out. The sample consists of 190,000 or so clones, roughly 80% of them appearing once. The CDR3 has 15 amino acids. With 1 base removed from V and 2 bases from J, the gap between germline ends came to 8 bases. Germline V gene data show CDR1 as KGHSH and CDR2 as LQKENI. This sequence joins TRBV18 and TRBJ2-2; D gene ambiguous. This clonotype originated in a man in his forties or fifties who had recovered from COVID-19. The sequenced sample consisted of peripheral blood. CDR3 sequence reads: CASSPRQSNTGELFF. CDR3 DNA: TGTGCCAGCTCACCACGTCAAAGCAACACCGGGGAGCTGTTTTTT.